The 28 T cell receptor beta chains reported below all come from one sample, sequenced in a study of control samples from healthy donors and cancer patients. Assay used: immunoSEQ multiplex PCR; TCRdb lists only in-frame clones, some missing. The sample consists of 100,000 or so clones, around 90% of them appearing once. Specimen: blood. These receptors all stem from a young woman in good health.

The V and J genes are TRBV24-1 and TRBJ2-6; no reliable D call. The CDR3 has 15 residues. Germline values: CDR1 KGHDR, CDR2 SFDVKD. V gave up 7 bases and J gave up 3 bases, with 12 bases separating them. CDR3 in amino acids: CATRRKDLGANVLTF. CDR3 bases: TGTGCCACCAGACGGAAGGACCTTGGGGCCAACGTCCTGACTTTC.

The CDR3 is CASSSHAGGEQYF. The CDR3 DNA sequence: TGTGCCAGCAGCTCCCATGCGGGGGGGGAGCAGTACTTC. V usage is TRBV27 and J usage is TRBJ2-7, with 9 bases identical to TRBD2. The CDR3 has 13 residues. V dropped 6 bases and J dropped 7; count of bases not matched to a gene: 7. Germline CDR1 reads MNHEY; CDR2 reads SMNVEV (reference sequence).

This chain links TRBV28 with TRBJ2-2; 8 bases fit TRBD1. The CDR3 runs 15 residues. Germline-derived CDR1 and CDR2 are MDHEN and SYDVKM. V gave up 5 bases and J gave up 0 bases; unmatched junction bases: 2. CDR3 sequence (DNA): TGTGCCAGCAGTCGGACAGGGACGAACACCGGGGAGCTGTTTTTT. This codes for CASSRTGTNTGELFF.

CDR3 amino acids: CASSSSGLAKNIQYF. The DNA for the CDR3 is TGTGCCAGCAGTTCTAGCGGGTTAGCCAAAAACATTCAGTACTTC. The chain couples TRBV7-9 to TRBJ2-4, with 8 bases identical to TRBD2. Germline CDR1 and CDR2: SEHNR and FQNEAQ (reference sequence). The CDR3 is 15 amino acids. The ends lost 6 bases at V and 0 bases at J; junction bases unmatched: 4.

This clone was counted a single time. Here the CDR3 DNA reads TGTGCCAGCAGCCACGGTTGGAACGAGCAGTACTTC. Its translation: CASSHGWNEQYF. The chain uses TRBV14 and TRBJ2-7; D unclear. V lost 3 bases to trimming and J lost 5 bases, with 8 bases between them. Germline values: CDR1 SGHDN, CDR2 FVKESK. CDR3 length equals 12 residues.

V gene TRBV28 combines with J gene TRBJ1-2; D not certain. Germline CDR1 and CDR2: MDHEN and SYDVKM. Deletions cut 2 bases from V and 2 bases from J, with 0 bases between. This CDR3 is built from 11 residues. The CDR3 is CASSLNYGYTF. The CDR3 region has the DNA TGTGCCAGCAGTTTAAACTATGGCTACACCTTC.

CDR3 coding DNA: TGTGCCACCAGTGACGCCGGGACAGCCCAAGAGACCCAGTACTTC. Translation: CATSDAGTAQETQYF. V and J are TRBV24-1 and TRBJ2-5; 7 bases are shared with TRBD1. The germline V gene has CDR1 KGHDR and CDR2 SFDVKD. The CDR3 is 15 amino acids. V gave up 4 bases and J gave up 1 base; unmatched junction bases: 5.

The rearrangement joins TRBV6-2 or TRBV6-3 to TRBJ2-1, with 9 bases identical to TRBD2. CDR1 and CDR2 from the germline V gene are MNHEY and SVGEGT. V trimming: 4 bases; J trimming: 3 bases; junction bases outside the gene matches: 10. The CDR3 has 17 residues. DNA for the CDR3: TGTGCCAGCAGTTCGACTTACCCACTAGCGGGCTACAATGAGCAGTTCTTC. This gives the protein CASSSTYPLAGYNEQFF.

The chain has TRBV7-6 and TRBJ1-3, with 8 bases fitting TRBD1. CDR1 is SGHVS, CDR2 FNYEAQ, per germline. The J segment lost 3 bases and the V segment lost 2 bases, leaving 12 bases of the junction unmatched. CDR3 length: 18 amino acids. The CDR3 here is CASSLFVQDRVFGNTIYF. CDR3 sequence (DNA): TGTGCCAGCAGCTTATTTGTCCAGGACAGGGTCTTTGGAAACACCATATATTTT.

The chain has TRBV28 and TRBJ1-5; no reliable D call. The CDR3 runs to 14 residues. Trimming stripped 5 bases from V and 7 bases from J, with 15 bases between. Germline V gene lookup returns CDR1 MDHEN and CDR2 SYDVKM. This CDR3 reads CASSRSQPGQPQHF. CDR3 nucleotides: TGTGCCAGCAGTCGAAGCCAGCCGGGACAGCCCCAGCATTTT. Variable domain in full (rest from reference TRBV28 and TRBJ1-5): DVKVTQSSRYLVKRTGEKVFLECVQDMDHENMFWYRQDPGLGLRLIYFSYDVKMKEKGDIPEGYSVSREKKERFSLILESASTNQTSMYLCASSRSQPGQPQHFGDGTRLSIL.

V usage is TRBV4-3 and J usage is TRBJ2-7; 8 bases match TRBD2. The germline V gene has CDR1 LGHNA and CDR2 YSLEER. The CDR3 extends over 18 amino acids. The trim removed 1 base at V and 4 bases at J, leaving 15 bases unmatched. Written as DNA, the CDR3 is TGCGCCAGCAGCCAAGTTGTTAGGCTAGCGGGTTCACAGTACGAGCAGTACTTC. It translates to CASSQVVRLAGSQYEQYF.

This clone was recorded a few times. This CDR3 is CASSNPTRGSYEQYF. The CDR3 nucleotides are TGTGCCAGCAGCAATCCGACTCGGGGGTCCTACGAGCAGTACTTC. The chain carries TRBV13 and TRBJ2-7; D might be TRBD2 (6 bases). Trimming took 5 bases from V and 1 from J, leaving 15 bases between them. This CDR3 region has 15 residues. Germline CDR1 PRHDT, CDR2 FYEKMQ (reference sequence). The full variable domain, with the rest looked up from reference TRBV13 and TRBJ2-7, is AAGVIQSPRHLIKEKRETATLKCYPIPRHDTVYWYQQGPGQDPQFLISFYEKMQSDKGSIPDRFSAQQFSDYHSELNMSSLELGDSALYFCASSNPTRGSYEQYFGPGTRLTVT.

This clone was picked up a small number of times. J is TRBJ2-3 and V is TRBV7-6; either TRBD1 or TRBD2 may supply D (5 bases each). Germline loops: CDR1 SGHVS, CDR2 FNYEAQ. V shed 0 bases and J shed 4 bases, with 23 bases lying between them. The CDR3 loop spans 19 amino acids. CDR3 loop: CASSLAGPSGIPRPDTQYF. In DNA form, the CDR3 reads TGTGCCAGCAGCTTAGCGGGGCCGAGCGGAATCCCCCGCCCAGATACGCAGTATTTT.

This chain joins TRBV30 and TRBJ1-5; the match to TRBD1 covers 9 bases. This CDR3 region has 14 residues. The V gene end was trimmed by 2 bases and the J gene end by 5 bases; junction bases not matched to a gene: 4. Per the germline V gene, CDR1 is GTSNPN and CDR2 is SVGIG (reference sequence). This CDR3 is CAWSTTGGHQPQHF. Here the CDR3 DNA reads TGTGCCTGGAGTACCACAGGGGGCCATCAGCCCCAGCATTTT.

The chain joins TRBV9 to TRBJ2-1; 9 positions agree with TRBD1. Germline V gene lookup returns CDR1 SGDLS and CDR2 YYNGEE. The CDR3 runs 16 residues. V dropped 3 bases and J dropped 3; count of bases not matched to a gene: 7. The CDR3 loop is CASSGHRDRDYNEQFF. DNA of the CDR3: TGTGCCAGCAGCGGACACCGGGACAGGGACTACAATGAGCAGTTCTTC. The whole variable domain, filled in from reference TRBV9 and TRBJ2-1, reads DSGVTQTPKHLITATGQRVTLRCSPRSGDLSVYWYQQSLDQGLQFLIQYYNGEERAKGNILERFSAQQFPDLHSELNLSSLELGDSALYFCASSGHRDRDYNEQFFGPGTRLTVL.

As DNA, the CDR3 is TGTGCCAGCAGTCCCGGACAGAGCTCCTATAATTCACCCCTCCACTTT. Protein product: CASSPGQSSYNSPLHF. The chain is built from TRBV27 and TRBJ1-6; maybe TRBD1 (6 bases). The germline CDR1 and CDR2 sequences are MNHEY and SMNVEV (reference sequence). The CDR3 is 16 amino acids. Trimming took off 5 bases at V and 0 bases at J, with 11 bases between the two ends.

This CDR3 is CASSQDWAGGAFF. CDR3 sequence (DNA): TGTGCCAGCAGCCAAGATTGGGCAGGGGGAGCTTTCTTT. V gene TRBV14 combines with J gene TRBJ1-1; 7 bases match TRBD1. The CDR3 sequence is 13 residues long. Per the germline V gene, CDR1 is SGHDN and CDR2 is FVKESK. Trimming removed 0 bases from V and 10 bases from J; junction bases left unmatched: 5.

The chain recombines TRBV29-1 with TRBJ2-5; no reliable D call. V dropped 4 bases and J dropped 2 bases, with 8 bases sitting between them. Germline lookup yields CDR1 SQVTM and CDR2 ANQGSEA. There are 12 residues in the CDR3. The CDR3 DNA reads as TGCAGCGTTGGACTCGGTCAAGAGACCCAGTACTTC. Protein sequence: CSVGLGQETQYF.

V gene TRBV4-1 combines with J gene TRBJ2-1, with 7 bases lining up with TRBD2. Germline CDR1 is MGHRA and CDR2 is YSYEKL. The CDR3 runs to 18 residues. J gave up 2 bases and V 0 bases, and 10 bases lay outside the gene matches. The CDR3 DNA reads TGCGCCAGCAGCCAAGAAGGTTTCGGGGGAGGGCCCTACAATGAGCAGTTCTTC. Translated: CASSQEGFGGGPYNEQFF.

The rearrangement uses TRBV5-4 and TRBJ2-3; TRBD2 is a possible D gene (6 bases). The V end lost 1 base, the J end lost 4 bases, and 10 bases lay between the germline ends. This CDR3 is built from 14 residues. The germline V gene has CDR1 SGHNT and CDR2 YYREEE (reference sequence). The CDR3 DNA reads TGTGCCAGCAGCTTGAACGGGGGTGCAGATACGCAGTATTTT. It encodes CASSLNGGADTQYF.

The V and J genes are TRBV24-1 and TRBJ2-1; TRBD2 matches 7 bases. This CDR3 is 15 amino acids long. The germline gives CDR1 KGHDR, CDR2 SFDVKD. Germline trimming cut 9 bases from V and 4 bases from J; bases unmatched to any gene: 11. The CDR3 reads CATHSARESYNEQFF. The CDR3 coding sequence is TGTGCCACCCATTCGGCGCGGGAGTCTTACAATGAGCAGTTCTTC.

This clone was detected a few times. The rearrangement links TRBV4-2 to TRBJ2-3; the D gene is possibly TRBD2 (6 bases). The CDR3 loop spans 14 amino acids. The V gene's germline CDR1 is LGHNA and CDR2 YNFKEQ. V lost 4 bases to trimming and J lost 6 bases, with 14 bases between them. This CDR3 reads CASSRAGPGDTQYF. Here the CDR3 DNA reads TGTGCCAGCAGCCGGGCGGGGCCAGGGGATACGCAGTATTTT.

The chain couples TRBV7-9 to TRBJ1-1; D gene ambiguous. Germline loops: CDR1 SEHNR, CDR2 FQNEAQ (reference sequence). CDR3 length: 13 residues. Trimming stripped 3 bases from V and 2 bases from J, with 7 bases between. The CDR3 DNA sequence: TGTGCCAGCAGCTTTTTATTCAACACTGAAGCTTTCTTT. Its translation is CASSFLFNTEAFF.

This sequence joins TRBV19 and TRBJ2-1, with TRBD2 as a possible D gene (6 bases). V shed 3 bases and J shed 4 bases, with 13 bases lying between them. Germline V gene lookup returns CDR1 LNHDA and CDR2 SQIVND (reference sequence). CDR3 length: 15 residues. For the CDR3, the DNA is TGTGCCAGTAGTATGTCGGGGGTAATATACAATGAGCAGTTCTTC. Protein: CASSMSGVIYNEQFF.

This clone was counted between two and nine times. The chain combines TRBV4-1 with TRBJ2-7, with 8 positions matching TRBD1. Trimming at V came to 1 base and at J to 5 bases, leaving 7 bases not matched to a gene. The CDR3 sequence is 15 residues long. Germline values: CDR1 MGHRA, CDR2 YSYEKL. CDR3 sequence (DNA): TGCGCCAGCAGCCAAGGGACAGGGTTGACTAACGAGCAGTACTTC. It specifies CASSQGTGLTNEQYF.

The rearrangement links TRBV29-1 to TRBJ1-2; D possibly corresponds to TRBD1 (5 bases). Germline values: CDR1 SQVTM, CDR2 ANQGSEA. V was shortened by 6 bases and J by 8 bases, with 16 bases between the two germline ends. The CDR3 is made up of 12 amino acids. CDR3 loop: CSVRTFLRGYTF. CDR3 in DNA: TGCAGCGTACGGACATTCCTTAGGGGCTACACCTTC. Full variable domain (remainder filled in from reference TRBV29-1 and TRBJ1-2): SAVISQKPSRDICQRGTSLTIQCQVDSQVTMMFWYRQQPGQSLTLIATANQGSEATYESGFVIDKFPISRPNLTFSTLTVSNMSPEDSSIYLCSVRTFLRGYTFGSGTRLTVV.

The CDR3 loop is CASSQDTHSYEQYF. The CDR3 DNA reads TGTGCCAGCAGCCAAGACACGCATTCCTACGAGCAGTACTTC. The J gene is TRBJ2-7, the V gene TRBV7-9; D not resolved. The V gene lost 5 bases and the J gene lost 1 base, with 12 bases spanning the gap. CDR1 is SEHNR, CDR2 FQNEAQ, per germline (reference sequence). This CDR3 spans 14 amino acids.

The chain combines TRBV27 with TRBJ2-7; D is undetermined. The CDR3 has 9 residues. Germline V gene lookup returns CDR1 MNHEY and CDR2 SMNVEV (reference sequence). The V and J ends lost 6 bases and 9 bases respectively, with 6 bases between them. CDR3 bases: TGTGCCAGCAGCCCCCTGCAGTACTTC. Its translation: CASSPLQYF.